This TCR beta chain was recovered during a study of identifying expanded T cells in peripheral blood. Overall study results and limits: About 1.2 clones differed between technical replicates, versus approximately 17 and 20 over time. Across healthy donors, higher total template counts meant significantly greater roughly 2-week count variance.

The assay was immunoSEQ multiplex PCR, and TCRdb's table has in-frame clones only and misses some. The sample lists over 85,000 clones, about 91% occurring once. CDR3 length: 16 residues. V was trimmed by 0 bases and J by 0 bases, leaving 9 bases between them. Germline V CDR1 and CDR2: SGHTA, FQGTGA. As regards this clone: Its target is not known.

No infections or other immune events were documented during collection. This receptor was taken from a person between 18 and 75 years old in good health. The chain combines TRBV7-3 with TRBJ2-1; no definite D call. The sample taken for sequencing was blood. The CDR3 is CASSLTQVSSYNEQFF. CDR3 nucleotides: TGTGCCAGCAGCTTAACTCAGGTTAGCTCCTACAATGAGCAGTTCTTC.